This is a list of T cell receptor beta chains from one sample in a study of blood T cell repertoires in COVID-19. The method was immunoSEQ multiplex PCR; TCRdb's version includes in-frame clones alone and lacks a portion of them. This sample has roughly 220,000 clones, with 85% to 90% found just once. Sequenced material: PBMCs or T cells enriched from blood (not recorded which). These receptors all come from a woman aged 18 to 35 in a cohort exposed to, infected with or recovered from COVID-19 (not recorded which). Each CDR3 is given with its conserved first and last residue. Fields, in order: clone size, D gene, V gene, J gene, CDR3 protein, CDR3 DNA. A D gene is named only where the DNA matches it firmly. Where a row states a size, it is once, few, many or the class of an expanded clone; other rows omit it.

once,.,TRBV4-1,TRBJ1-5,CASSRQASTSNQPQHF,TGCGCCAGCAGTCGACAGGCCTCTACGAGCAATCAGCCCCAGCATTTT
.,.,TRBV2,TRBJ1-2,CASSEDRNYGYTF,TGTGCCAGCAGTGAGGACAGAAACTATGGCTACACCTTC
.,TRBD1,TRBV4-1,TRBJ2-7,CASSQDRGQGYEQYF,TGCGCCAGCAGCCAAGATAGGGGACAGGGGTACGAGCAGTACTTC
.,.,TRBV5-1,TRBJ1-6,CASSLVPGADNSPLHF,TGCGCCAGCAGCTTGGTTCCAGGGGCCGATAATTCACCCCTCCACTTT
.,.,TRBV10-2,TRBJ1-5,CASSESSSNQPQHF,TGCGCCAGCAGTGAGTCGTCGAGCAATCAGCCCCAGCATTTT
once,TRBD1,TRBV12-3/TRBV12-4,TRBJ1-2,CASSIGQDGGYTF,TGTGCCAGCAGTATCGGACAGGACGGTGGCTACACCTTC
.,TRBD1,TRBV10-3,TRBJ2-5,CAISESDRVGETQYF,TGTGCCATCAGTGAGTCGGACAGGGTGGGCGAGACCCAGTACTTC
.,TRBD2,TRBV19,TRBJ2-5,CASSIVTSGGATQYF,TGTGCCAGTAGTATAGTAACTAGCGGGGGGGCGACCCAGTACTTC
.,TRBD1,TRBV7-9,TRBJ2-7,CASSPHRDRQGEQYF,TGTGCCAGCAGCCCTCACCGGGACAGGCAAGGCGAGCAGTACTTC
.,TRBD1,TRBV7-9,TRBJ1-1,CASSSVPGQVEDTEAFF,TGTGCCAGCAGCTCCGTCCCGGGACAGGTTGAGGACACTGAAGCTTTCTTT
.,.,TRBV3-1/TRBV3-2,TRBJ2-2,CASSPHRETGELFF,TGTGCCAGCAGCCCTCACAGGGAAACCGGGGAGCTGTTTTTT
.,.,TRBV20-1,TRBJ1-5,CSASGGPPNQPQHF,TGCAGTGCTAGTGGGGGCCCCCCCAATCAGCCCCAGCATTTT
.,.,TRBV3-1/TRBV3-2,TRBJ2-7,CASSQARVLTPQEQYF,TGTGCCAGCAGCCAGGCCCGGGTCCTAACACCCCAAGAGCAGTACTTC
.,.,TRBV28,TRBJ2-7,CASSIVQDKQYF,TGTGCCAGCAGTATCGTACAGGACAAGCAGTACTTC
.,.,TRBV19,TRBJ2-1,CASSISGGNRDPFYNEQFF,TGTGCCAGTAGTATTTCAGGAGGGAACCGGGACCCTTTTTACAATGAGCAGTTCTTC
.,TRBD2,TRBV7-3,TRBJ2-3,CASSPVGGSPSTDTQYF,TGTGCCAGCAGCCCAGTCGGGGGGTCCCCTAGCACAGATACGCAGTATTTT
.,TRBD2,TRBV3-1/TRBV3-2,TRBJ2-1,CASSLGLADNEQFF,TGTGCCAGCAGCCTGGGACTAGCGGACAATGAGCAGTTCTTC